Listed below are T cell receptor beta chains from one sample, sequenced in a study of T cells in Graves' hyperthyroidism and ophthalmopathy. One entry per CDR3 protein, called by TCRdb with MiXCR from the multiplex PCR reads. The sample lists around 350,000 distinct CDR3 sequences; about 18% were seen once. Sequencing input: blood. The origin of the receptors is a woman between 18 and 29 years old with Graves' hyperthyroidism. Both conserved end residues are part of each CDR3. Each record gives: D gene, clone size, V gene, J gene, CDR3 DNA, CDR3 protein. A D gene is named only where the DNA matches it firmly. Some rows have no size entry. The others give once, few or many, or a class for an expanded clone.

d_call: NA
clone_size: many
v_call: TRBV28
j_call: TRBJ1-2
cdr3_nt: TGTGCCAGCACGTCTGGCTATGGCTACACCTTC
cdr3_aa: CASTSGYGYTF

d_call: TRBD1
clone_size: few
v_call: TRBV7-9
j_call: TRBJ2-5
cdr3_nt: TGTGCCAGCAGCTCAACACAGGGGAATTATAGGGAGACCCAGTACTTC
cdr3_aa: CASSSTQGNYRETQYF

d_call: NA
clone_size: many
v_call: TRBV5-1
j_call: TRBJ1-5
cdr3_nt: TGCGCCAGCAGCTTGGGGGGGGCTTATGGCAATCAGCCCCAGCATTTT
cdr3_aa: CASSLGGAYGNQPQHF

d_call: NA
clone_size: few
v_call: TRBV18
j_call: TRBJ1-3
cdr3_nt: TGTGCCAGCTCACCCGGACAGAGCAGCGACACCATATATTTT
cdr3_aa: CASSPGQSSDTIYF

d_call: NA
clone_size: many
v_call: TRBV30
j_call: TRBJ1-1
cdr3_nt: TGTGCCTGGCACAGTGGGGGCACTGAAGCTTTCTTT
cdr3_aa: CAWHSGGTEAFF

d_call: TRBD1
clone_size: few
v_call: TRBV6-1
j_call: TRBJ2-7
cdr3_nt: TGTGCCGCCCGGGACAGGGGATACGAGCAGTACTTC
cdr3_aa: CAARDRGYEQYF

d_call: NA
clone_size: many
v_call: TRBV27
j_call: TRBJ1-1
cdr3_nt: TGTGCCAGCCAGCCCGTAGACAAGATGAACACTGAAGCTTTCTTT
cdr3_aa: CASQPVDKMNTEAFF

d_call: NA
clone_size: many
v_call: TRBV12-3/TRBV12-4
j_call: TRBJ1-1
cdr3_nt: TGTGCCAGCCAGGCCGCAATGAACACTGAAGCTTTCTTT
cdr3_aa: CASQAAMNTEAFF

d_call: NA
clone_size: NA
v_call: TRBV30
j_call: TRBJ1-1
cdr3_nt: TGTGCCACACGGCTAGGGTTGACTGACGCTTTCTTT
cdr3_aa: CATRLGLTDAFF

d_call: TRBD1
clone_size: many
v_call: TRBV20-1
j_call: TRBJ1-5
cdr3_nt: TGCAGTGCTACCGTAGACAGGGGGAGCAGTCAGCCCCAGCATTTT
cdr3_aa: CSATVDRGSSQPQHF

d_call: NA
clone_size: many
v_call: TRBV30
j_call: TRBJ1-1
cdr3_nt: TGTGCCTGGAGTTCCCAACAGGCGACCACTGAAGCTTTCTTT
cdr3_aa: CAWSSQQATTEAFF

d_call: NA
clone_size: NA
v_call: TRBV6-1
j_call: TRBJ1-1
cdr3_nt: TGTGCCAGCAGAAGGGACCTAAATGAAGCTTTCTTT
cdr3_aa: CASRRDLNEAFF

d_call: TRBD1
clone_size: many
v_call: TRBV5-1
j_call: TRBJ1-1
cdr3_nt: TGCGCCAGCAGCTTCGACAGGGTGAACACTGAAGCTTTCTTT
cdr3_aa: CASSFDRVNTEAFF

d_call: NA
clone_size: many
v_call: TRBV27
j_call: TRBJ1-1
cdr3_nt: TGTGCCAGCGGTAGAGCTGAAGCTTTCTTT
cdr3_aa: CASGRAEAFF

d_call: NA
clone_size: many
v_call: TRBV5-1
j_call: TRBJ1-1
cdr3_nt: TGCGCCAGCAAAAAGACACCGAACACTGAAGCTTTCTTT
cdr3_aa: CASKKTPNTEAFF

d_call: NA
clone_size: NA
v_call: TRBV12-3/TRBV12-4
j_call: TRBJ1-2
cdr3_nt: TGTGCCAGCAGCTCGCGGGACGTTCTAGGCTCCGCCGGCTACACCTTC
cdr3_aa: CASSSRDVLGSAGYTF

d_call: TRBD1
clone_size: many
v_call: TRBV10-3
j_call: TRBJ1-2
cdr3_nt: TGTGCCTTCCGGACAGGGGGAGGCTACACCTTC
cdr3_aa: CAFRTGGGYTF

d_call: NA
clone_size: many
v_call: TRBV12-3/TRBV12-4
j_call: TRBJ1-1
cdr3_nt: TGTGCCAGCAGTTTTGGACAGCTAACGAACACTGAAGCTTTCTTT
cdr3_aa: CASSFGQLTNTEAFF

d_call: NA
clone_size: many
v_call: TRBV10-1
j_call: TRBJ2-6
cdr3_nt: TGCGCCAGCAGTGAGGGCTCTAGCTCTGGGGCCAACGTCCTGACTTTC
cdr3_aa: CASSEGSSSGANVLTF

d_call: NA
clone_size: many
v_call: TRBV12-3/TRBV12-4
j_call: TRBJ1-1
cdr3_nt: TGTGCCAGCAGTTTTGATCCGAACACTGAAGCTTTCTTT
cdr3_aa: CASSFDPNTEAFF

d_call: NA
clone_size: few
v_call: TRBV12-3/TRBV12-4
j_call: TRBJ1-2
cdr3_nt: TGTGCCAGCAGCCATGGGACGGAAGCTAACTATGGCTACACCTTC
cdr3_aa: CASSHGTEANYGYTF

d_call: TRBD1
clone_size: many
v_call: TRBV5-1
j_call: TRBJ2-2
cdr3_nt: TGCGCCAGCAGCTCGGGACAGAGTGCGAACACCGGGGAGCTGTTTTTT
cdr3_aa: CASSSGQSANTGELFF

d_call: NA
clone_size: NA
v_call: TRBV28
j_call: TRBJ2-7
cdr3_nt: TGTGCCAGCAGTACCCGAAAAAGCTCCTACGAGCAGTACTTC
cdr3_aa: CASSTRKSSYEQYF

d_call: NA
clone_size: many
v_call: TRBV2
j_call: TRBJ2-2
cdr3_nt: TGTGCCAGCAGTGAAAGAAGAAACGGGGAGCTGTTTTTT
cdr3_aa: CASSERRNGELFF

d_call: NA
clone_size: many
v_call: TRBV6-5
j_call: TRBJ1-1
cdr3_nt: TGTGCCAGCAGTTACGGGTTACCTTCCTACCCGAACACTGAAGCTTTCTTT
cdr3_aa: CASSYGLPSYPNTEAFF

d_call: NA
clone_size: many
v_call: TRBV14
j_call: TRBJ1-1
cdr3_nt: TGTGCCAGCAGCCAAGATGGAGGGGACACTGAAGCTTTCTTT
cdr3_aa: CASSQDGGDTEAFF

d_call: TRBD1
clone_size: many
v_call: TRBV6-5
j_call: TRBJ2-5
cdr3_nt: TGTGCCAGCAGTTACTCGGGACAGCAAGAGACCCAGTACTTC
cdr3_aa: CASSYSGQQETQYF

d_call: NA
clone_size: many
v_call: TRBV11-2
j_call: TRBJ2-7
cdr3_nt: TGTGCCAGCAGCTTAGTTTCCCAGGCCGGGGAGCAGTACTTC
cdr3_aa: CASSLVSQAGEQYF

d_call: NA
clone_size: many
v_call: TRBV9
j_call: TRBJ1-1
cdr3_nt: TGTGCCAGCAGCGTAGAAGGCAGCCTCGACACTGAAGCTTTCTTT
cdr3_aa: CASSVEGSLDTEAFF

d_call: NA
clone_size: many
v_call: TRBV10-3
j_call: TRBJ2-3
cdr3_nt: TGTGCCATCAGTGCCAGTAGCACAGATACGCAGTATTTT
cdr3_aa: CAISASSTDTQYF

d_call: TRBD1
clone_size: many
v_call: TRBV13
j_call: TRBJ1-2
cdr3_nt: TGTGCCAGCAGTCAGGGGGCTAGCTATGGCTACACCTTC
cdr3_aa: CASSQGASYGYTF

d_call: TRBD2
clone_size: many
v_call: TRBV11-1
j_call: TRBJ2-7
cdr3_nt: TGTGCCAGCAGCTCACGGTCCCTAGCGGGGGGTAATTTCTACGAGCAGTACTTC
cdr3_aa: CASSSRSLAGGNFYEQYF

d_call: TRBD1
clone_size: NA
v_call: TRBV28
j_call: TRBJ2-7
cdr3_nt: TGTGCCAGCAGTACAGCCGGGACAGACTCCTACGAGCAGTACTTC
cdr3_aa: CASSTAGTDSYEQYF

d_call: NA
clone_size: many
v_call: TRBV6-1
j_call: TRBJ1-1
cdr3_nt: TGTGCCAGCAGTGGAACTGTAGGGGGGTTCACTGAAGCTTTCTTT
cdr3_aa: CASSGTVGGFTEAFF

d_call: NA
clone_size: many
v_call: TRBV13
j_call: TRBJ1-1
cdr3_nt: TGTGCCAGCAGCTTTTCTAAGGACACTGAAGCTTTCTTT
cdr3_aa: CASSFSKDTEAFF

d_call: NA
clone_size: NA
v_call: TRBV11-2
j_call: TRBJ1-1
cdr3_nt: TGTGCCAGCAGCTTAGTTATAGGGGTTGGAGACAGTCCTGAAGCTTTCTTT
cdr3_aa: CASSLVIGVGDSPEAFF

d_call: NA
clone_size: many
v_call: TRBV12-3/TRBV12-4
j_call: TRBJ1-2
cdr3_nt: TGTGCCAGCAGTTTTGGGGTGGAGGGCTACACCTTC
cdr3_aa: CASSFGVEGYTF

d_call: TRBD1
clone_size: NA
v_call: TRBV20-1
j_call: TRBJ1-1
cdr3_nt: TGCAGTGCTAGAGTACCGACAGGGTGGACTTTCTTT
cdr3_aa: CSARVPTGWTFF

d_call: TRBD2
clone_size: many
v_call: TRBV2
j_call: TRBJ2-5
cdr3_nt: TGTGCCACCAGCCGCGGGGGGGACCTCCAAGAGACCCAGTACTTC
cdr3_aa: CATSRGGDLQETQYF

d_call: TRBD1
clone_size: many
v_call: TRBV20-1
j_call: TRBJ2-7
cdr3_nt: TGCAGTACCCTTTGGACAGGGGGCAACTACGAGCAGTACTTC
cdr3_aa: CSTLWTGGNYEQYF

d_call: NA
clone_size: many
v_call: TRBV12-3/TRBV12-4
j_call: TRBJ1-5
cdr3_nt: TGTGCCAGCAGTGATCCGACCGGCGGCCCCCAGCATTTT
cdr3_aa: CASSDPTGGPQHF

d_call: TRBD1
clone_size: many
v_call: TRBV19
j_call: TRBJ2-7
cdr3_nt: TGTGCCAGTAGTATAGGAGGGACAGGATTCTACGAGCAGTACTTC
cdr3_aa: CASSIGGTGFYEQYF

d_call: NA
clone_size: few
v_call: TRBV14
j_call: TRBJ1-1
cdr3_nt: TGTGCCAGCAGCCAAGAACCGGGGATAATGACTAGGACTTTCTTT
cdr3_aa: CASSQEPGIMTRTFF

d_call: TRBD1
clone_size: many
v_call: TRBV10-1
j_call: TRBJ2-2
cdr3_nt: TGCGCCAGCCAGATATCCGGGACAGGGGCCGGGGAGCTGTTTTTT
cdr3_aa: CASQISGTGAGELFF

d_call: TRBD2
clone_size: NA
v_call: TRBV7-2
j_call: TRBJ2-7
cdr3_nt: TGTGCCAGCAGCTTAGCTAGCGGGGCGTCCTACGAGCAGTACTTC
cdr3_aa: CASSLASGASYEQYF

d_call: TRBD1
clone_size: few
v_call: TRBV4-1
j_call: TRBJ1-2
cdr3_nt: TGCGCCAGCAGCCGATTAGACAGGGAGGCTGGCTACACCTTC
cdr3_aa: CASSRLDREAGYTF

d_call: NA
clone_size: many
v_call: TRBV6-1
j_call: TRBJ2-4
cdr3_nt: TGTGCCAGCGCACAGGGTGACATTCAGTACTTC
cdr3_aa: CASAQGDIQYF

d_call: NA
clone_size: few
v_call: TRBV20-1
j_call: TRBJ2-5
cdr3_nt: TGCAGTGCGCGGGGACTGGGGGGCCAAGAGACCCAGTACTTC
cdr3_aa: CSARGLGGQETQYF

d_call: NA
clone_size: many
v_call: TRBV6-1
j_call: TRBJ1-5
cdr3_nt: TGTGCCAGCAGTCTAAATCCAGGGACAAGCAATCAGCCCCAGCATTTT
cdr3_aa: CASSLNPGTSNQPQHF

d_call: NA
clone_size: NA
v_call: TRBV20-1
j_call: TRBJ1-5
cdr3_nt: TGCAGTGCTAGAGATGGTCAGGGAGCGGTTCAGCCCCAGCATTTT
cdr3_aa: CSARDGQGAVQPQHF